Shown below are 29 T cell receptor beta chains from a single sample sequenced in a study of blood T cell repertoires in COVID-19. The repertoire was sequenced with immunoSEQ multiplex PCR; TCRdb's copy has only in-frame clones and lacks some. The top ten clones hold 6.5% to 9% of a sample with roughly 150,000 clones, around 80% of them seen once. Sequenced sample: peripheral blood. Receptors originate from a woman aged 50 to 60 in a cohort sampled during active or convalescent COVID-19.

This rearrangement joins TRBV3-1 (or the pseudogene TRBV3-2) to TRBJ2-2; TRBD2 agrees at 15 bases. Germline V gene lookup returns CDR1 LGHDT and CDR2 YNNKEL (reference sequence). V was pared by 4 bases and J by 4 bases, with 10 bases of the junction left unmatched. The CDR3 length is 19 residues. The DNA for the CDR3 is TGTGCCAGCAGCCCTTGGGGACTAGCGGGGGGCCGGAGCACCGGGGAGCTGTTTTTT. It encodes CASSPWGLAGGRSTGELFF.

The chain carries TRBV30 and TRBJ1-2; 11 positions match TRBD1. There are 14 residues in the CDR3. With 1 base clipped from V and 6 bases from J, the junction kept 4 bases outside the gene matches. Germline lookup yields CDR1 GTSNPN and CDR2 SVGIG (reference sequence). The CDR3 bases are TGTGCCTGGAGTGGAGGACAGGGGGCCCATGGCTACACCTTC. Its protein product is CAWSGGQGAHGYTF.

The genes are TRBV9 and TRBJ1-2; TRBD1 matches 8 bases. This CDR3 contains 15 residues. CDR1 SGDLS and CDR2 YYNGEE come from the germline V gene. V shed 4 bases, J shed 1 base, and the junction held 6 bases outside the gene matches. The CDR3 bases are TGTGCCAGCAGCCCCATCGACAGGGGTAACTATGGCTACACCTTC. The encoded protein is CASSPIDRGNYGYTF.

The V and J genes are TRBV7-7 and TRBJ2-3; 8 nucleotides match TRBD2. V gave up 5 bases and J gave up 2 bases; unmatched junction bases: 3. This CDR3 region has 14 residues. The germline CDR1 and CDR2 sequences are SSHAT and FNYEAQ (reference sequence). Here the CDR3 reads CASSRGLATDTQYF. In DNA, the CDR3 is TGTGCCAGCAGCCGCGGACTAGCCACAGATACGCAGTATTTT.

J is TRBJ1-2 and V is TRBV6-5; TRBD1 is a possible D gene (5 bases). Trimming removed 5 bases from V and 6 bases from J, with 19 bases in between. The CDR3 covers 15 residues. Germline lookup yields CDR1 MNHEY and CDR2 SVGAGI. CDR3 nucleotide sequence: TGTGCCAGCAGTAGGACATTCACCGAAGGGAATGGCTACACCTTC. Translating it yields CASSRTFTEGNGYTF.

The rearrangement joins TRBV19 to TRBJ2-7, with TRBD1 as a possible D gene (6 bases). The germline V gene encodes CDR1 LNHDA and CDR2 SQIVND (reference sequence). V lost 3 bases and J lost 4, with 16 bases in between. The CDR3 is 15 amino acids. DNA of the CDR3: TGTGCCAGTAGTATCCCCCTGCAGGGGATATACGAGCAGTACTTC. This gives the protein CASSIPLQGIYEQYF.

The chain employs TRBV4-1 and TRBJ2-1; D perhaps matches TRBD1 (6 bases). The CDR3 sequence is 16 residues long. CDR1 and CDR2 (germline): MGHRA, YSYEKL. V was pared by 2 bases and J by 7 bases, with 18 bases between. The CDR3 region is CASSQWPRGGSNEQFF. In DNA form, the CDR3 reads TGCGCCAGCAGCCAATGGCCTAGAGGGGGTTCGAATGAGCAGTTCTTC.

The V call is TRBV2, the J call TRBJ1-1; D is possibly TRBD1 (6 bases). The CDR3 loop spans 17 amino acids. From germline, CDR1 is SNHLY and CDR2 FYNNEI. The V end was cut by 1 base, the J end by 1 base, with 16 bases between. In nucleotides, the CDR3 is TGTGCCAGCAGTGAAGGTGGGGGGGGCGGACCGAACACTGAAGCTTTCTTT. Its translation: CASSEGGGGGPNTEAFF.

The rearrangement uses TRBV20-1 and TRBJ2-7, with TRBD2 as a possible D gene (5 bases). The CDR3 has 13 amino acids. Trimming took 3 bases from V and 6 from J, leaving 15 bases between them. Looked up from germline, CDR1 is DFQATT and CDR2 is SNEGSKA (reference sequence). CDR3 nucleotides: TGCAGTGCTAGTCGGTTATCCGAGGGCGAGCAGTACTTC. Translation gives CSASRLSEGEQYF.

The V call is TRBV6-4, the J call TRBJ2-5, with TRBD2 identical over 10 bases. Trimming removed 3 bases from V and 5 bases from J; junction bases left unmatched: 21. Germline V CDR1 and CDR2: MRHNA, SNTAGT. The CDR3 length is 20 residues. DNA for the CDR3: TGTGCCAGCAGTGAAGAAGCGGGGGGGCAATGGGGTGTAAAAAAGGAGACCCAGTACTTC. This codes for CASSEEAGGQWGVKKETQYF.

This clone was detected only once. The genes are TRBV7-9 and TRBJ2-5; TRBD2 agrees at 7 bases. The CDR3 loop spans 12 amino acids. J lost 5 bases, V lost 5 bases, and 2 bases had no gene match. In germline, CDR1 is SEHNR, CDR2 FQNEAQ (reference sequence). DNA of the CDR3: TGTGCCAGCAGCCGAGCGGGGGAGACCCAGTACTTC. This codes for CASSRAGETQYF.

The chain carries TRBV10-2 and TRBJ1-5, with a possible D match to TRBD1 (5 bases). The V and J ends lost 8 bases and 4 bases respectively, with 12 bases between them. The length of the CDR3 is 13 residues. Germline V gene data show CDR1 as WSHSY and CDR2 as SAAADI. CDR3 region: CASGRTGNQPQHF. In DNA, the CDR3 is TGCGCCAGCGGCCGAACAGGTAATCAGCCCCAGCATTTT.

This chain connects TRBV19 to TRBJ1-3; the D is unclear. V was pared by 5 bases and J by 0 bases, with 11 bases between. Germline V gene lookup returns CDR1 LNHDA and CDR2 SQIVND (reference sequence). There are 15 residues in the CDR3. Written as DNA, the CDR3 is TGTGCCAGTAGTGAACGACTATCCTCTGGAAACACCATATATTTT. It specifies CASSERLSSGNTIYF.

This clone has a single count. This CDR3 reads CSVDDRANYGYTF. The CDR3 DNA sequence: TGCAGCGTTGATGACAGAGCTAACTATGGCTACACCTTC. The chain links TRBV29-1 to TRBJ1-2, with a possible D match to TRBD1 (5 bases). This CDR3 comprises 13 residues. V lost 3 bases and J 0 bases, leaving 8 bases between the germline ends. Germline CDR1 reads SQVTM; CDR2 reads ANQGSEA.

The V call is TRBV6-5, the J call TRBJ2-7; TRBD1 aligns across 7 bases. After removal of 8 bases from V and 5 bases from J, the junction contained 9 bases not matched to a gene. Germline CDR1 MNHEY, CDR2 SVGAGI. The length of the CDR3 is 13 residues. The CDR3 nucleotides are TGTGCCAGCCGGAACACAGGGGACAACGAGCAGTACTTC. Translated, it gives CASRNTGDNEQYF.

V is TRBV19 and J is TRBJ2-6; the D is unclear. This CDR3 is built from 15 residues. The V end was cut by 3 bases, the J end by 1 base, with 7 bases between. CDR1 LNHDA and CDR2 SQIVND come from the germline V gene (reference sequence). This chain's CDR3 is CASSMGRSGANVLTF. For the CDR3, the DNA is TGTGCCAGTAGTATGGGCAGATCTGGGGCCAACGTCCTGACTTTC.

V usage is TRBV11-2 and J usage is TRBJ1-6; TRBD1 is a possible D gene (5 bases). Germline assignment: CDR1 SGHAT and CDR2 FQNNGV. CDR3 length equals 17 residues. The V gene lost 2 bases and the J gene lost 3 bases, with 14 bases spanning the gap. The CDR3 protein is CASSLSGFSNYNSPLHF. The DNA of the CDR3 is TGTGCCAGCAGCTTATCAGGGTTCTCTAACTATAATTCACCCCTCCACTTT.

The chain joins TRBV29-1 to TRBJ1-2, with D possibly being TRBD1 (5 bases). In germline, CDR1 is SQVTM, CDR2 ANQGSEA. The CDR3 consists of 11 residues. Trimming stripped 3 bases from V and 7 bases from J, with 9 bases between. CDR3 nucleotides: TGCAGCGTTGAGGACATGACTGGCTACACCTTC. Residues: CSVEDMTGYTF.

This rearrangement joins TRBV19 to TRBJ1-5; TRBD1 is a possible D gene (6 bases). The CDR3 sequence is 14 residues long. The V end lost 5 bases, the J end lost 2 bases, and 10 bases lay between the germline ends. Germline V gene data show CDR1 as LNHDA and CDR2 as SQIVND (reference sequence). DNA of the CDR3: TGTGCCAGTAGTGAGGACAGTGGCAATCAGCCCCAGCATTTT. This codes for CASSEDSGNQPQHF.

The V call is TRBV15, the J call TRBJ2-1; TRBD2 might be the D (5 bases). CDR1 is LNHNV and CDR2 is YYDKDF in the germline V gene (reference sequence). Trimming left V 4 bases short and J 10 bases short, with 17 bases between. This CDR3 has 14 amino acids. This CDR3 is CATSIKLPGNEQFF. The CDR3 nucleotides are TGTGCCACCAGCATAAAATTGCCGGGGAACGAGCAGTTCTTC.

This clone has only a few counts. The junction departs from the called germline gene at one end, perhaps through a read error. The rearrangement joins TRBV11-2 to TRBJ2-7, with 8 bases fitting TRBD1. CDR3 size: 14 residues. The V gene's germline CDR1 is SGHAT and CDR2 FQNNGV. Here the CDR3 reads CARPDSPGQVGNHF. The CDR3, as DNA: TGTGCCAGGCCAGACTCTCCGGGACAGGTCGGGAACCACTTC.

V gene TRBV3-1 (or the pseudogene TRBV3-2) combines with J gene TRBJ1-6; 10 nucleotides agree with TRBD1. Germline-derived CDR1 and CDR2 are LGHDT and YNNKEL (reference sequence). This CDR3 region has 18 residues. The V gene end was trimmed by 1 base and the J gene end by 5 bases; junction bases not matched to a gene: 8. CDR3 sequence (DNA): TGTGCCAGCAGCCAAGGACCTCCGGGGACAGGGGATAATTCACCCCTCCACTTT. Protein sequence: CASSQGPPGTGDNSPLHF.

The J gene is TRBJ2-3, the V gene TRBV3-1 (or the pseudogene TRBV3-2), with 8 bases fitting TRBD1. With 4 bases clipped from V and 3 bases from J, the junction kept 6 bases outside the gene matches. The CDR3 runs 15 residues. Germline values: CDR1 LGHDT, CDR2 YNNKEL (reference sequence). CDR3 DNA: TGTGCCAGCAGCCCGGACAGGGTAAGAACAGATACGCAGTATTTT. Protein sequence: CASSPDRVRTDTQYF.

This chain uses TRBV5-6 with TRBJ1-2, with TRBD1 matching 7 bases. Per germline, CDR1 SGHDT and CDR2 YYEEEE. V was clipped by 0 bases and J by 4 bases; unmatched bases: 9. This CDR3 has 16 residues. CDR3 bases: TGTGCCAGCAGCTTGGTAAAAATGACAGGGTTCTATGGCTACACCTTC. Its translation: CASSLVKMTGFYGYTF.

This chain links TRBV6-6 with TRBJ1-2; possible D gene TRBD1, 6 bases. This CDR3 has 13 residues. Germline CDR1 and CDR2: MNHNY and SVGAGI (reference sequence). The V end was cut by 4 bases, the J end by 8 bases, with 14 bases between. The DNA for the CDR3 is TGTGCCAGCAGTTTAGGGGGTGGGGCGGGCTACACCTTC. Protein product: CASSLGGGAGYTF.

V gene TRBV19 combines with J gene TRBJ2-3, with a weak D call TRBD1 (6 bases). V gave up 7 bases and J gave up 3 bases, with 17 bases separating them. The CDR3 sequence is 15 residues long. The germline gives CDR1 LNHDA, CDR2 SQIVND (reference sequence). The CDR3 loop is CASKRGRGSTDTQYF. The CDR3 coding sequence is TGTGCCAGTAAGAGGGGCAGGGGTTCTACAGATACGCAGTATTTT.

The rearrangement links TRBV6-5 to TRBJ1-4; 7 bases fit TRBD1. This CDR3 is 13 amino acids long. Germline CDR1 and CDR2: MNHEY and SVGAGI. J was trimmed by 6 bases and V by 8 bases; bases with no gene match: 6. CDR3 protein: CASEGARDEKLFF. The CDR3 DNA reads TGTGCCAGCGAGGGGGCTCGGGATGAAAAACTGTTTTTT.

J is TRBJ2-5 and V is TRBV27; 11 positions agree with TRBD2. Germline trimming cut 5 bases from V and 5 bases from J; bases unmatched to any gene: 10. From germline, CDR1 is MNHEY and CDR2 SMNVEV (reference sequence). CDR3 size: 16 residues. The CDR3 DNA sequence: TGTGCCAGCAGTCTTCGACTAGCGGGGCCCCGGGAGACCCAGTACTTC. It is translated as CASSLRLAGPRETQYF.

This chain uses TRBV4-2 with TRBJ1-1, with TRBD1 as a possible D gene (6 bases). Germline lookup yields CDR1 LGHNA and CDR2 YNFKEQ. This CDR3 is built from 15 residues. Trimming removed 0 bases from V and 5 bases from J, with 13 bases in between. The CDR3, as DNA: TGTGCCAGCAGCCAAGAGTTTGGGGGCCCGACTGAAGCTTTCTTT. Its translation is CASSQEFGGPTEAFF.